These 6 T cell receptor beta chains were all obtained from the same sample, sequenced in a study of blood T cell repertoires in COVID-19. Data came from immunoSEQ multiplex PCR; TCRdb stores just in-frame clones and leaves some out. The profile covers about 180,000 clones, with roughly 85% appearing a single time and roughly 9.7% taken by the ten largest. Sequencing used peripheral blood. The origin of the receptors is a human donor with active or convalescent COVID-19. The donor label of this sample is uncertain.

Here the CDR3 reads CASKGLAASYREEQYF. DNA for the CDR3: TGTGCCAGCAAGGGACTCGCGGCCTCTTATCGAGAGGAGCAGTACTTC. This chain joins TRBV27 and TRBJ2-7; D is perhaps TRBD2 (6 bases). This CDR3 comprises 16 residues. CDR1 MNHEY and CDR2 SMNVEV come from the germline V gene (reference sequence). Trimming shortened V by 7 bases and J by 7 bases, and 26 bases separated the two germline ends.

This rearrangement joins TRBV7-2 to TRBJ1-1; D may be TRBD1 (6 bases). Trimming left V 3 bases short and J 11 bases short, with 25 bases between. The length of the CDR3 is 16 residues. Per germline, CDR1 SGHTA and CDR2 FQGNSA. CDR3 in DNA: TGTGCCAGCAGCTTTAAAGGCGCTTTGATCACAGGGACGGCTTTCTTT. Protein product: CASSFKGALITGTAFF.

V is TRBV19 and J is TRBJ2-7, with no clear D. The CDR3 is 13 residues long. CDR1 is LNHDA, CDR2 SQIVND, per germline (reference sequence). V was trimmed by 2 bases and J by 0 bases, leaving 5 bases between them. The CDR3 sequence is CASSIQVSYEQYF. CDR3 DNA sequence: TGTGCCAGTAGTATACAGGTCTCCTACGAGCAGTACTTC.

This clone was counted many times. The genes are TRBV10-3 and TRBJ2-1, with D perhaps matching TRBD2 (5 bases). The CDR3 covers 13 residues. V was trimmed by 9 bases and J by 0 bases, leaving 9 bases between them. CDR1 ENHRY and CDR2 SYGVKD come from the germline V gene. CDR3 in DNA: TGTGCCATGGCGGGCAGCTCCTACAATGAGCAGTTCTTC. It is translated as CAMAGSSYNEQFF.

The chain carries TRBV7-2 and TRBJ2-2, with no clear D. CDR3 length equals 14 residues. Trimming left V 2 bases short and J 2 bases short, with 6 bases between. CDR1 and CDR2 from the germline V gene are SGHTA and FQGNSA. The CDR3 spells CASSLKLNTGELFF. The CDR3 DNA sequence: TGTGCCAGCAGCTTAAAGCTTAACACCGGGGAGCTGTTTTTT.

The CDR3 sequence is CASSSNTEAFF. CDR3 in DNA: TGTGCCAGCAGCAGCAACACTGAAGCTTTCTTT. The chain combines TRBV7-8 with TRBJ1-1; D unclear. The CDR3 extends over 11 amino acids. Germline V gene data show CDR1 as SGHVS and CDR2 as FQNEAQ. V was cut by 5 bases and J by 2 bases, with 3 bases left in between.